This record concerns one T cell receptor beta chain sequence. The antigen is not known. This entry is derived from a study of shared clonotypes between healthy human individuals. The sequenced material, unsorted PBMC DNA, was run on ten immunoSEQ deep assay plates. Using immunoSEQ multiplex PCR, the repertoire was profiled, and TCRdb retains in-frame clones only, with some absent. The sample lists about 490,000 clones; around 80% were seen once. Per the germline V gene, CDR1 is LGHNA and CDR2 is YNFKEQ. The V end was cut by 5 bases, the J end by 8 bases, with 15 bases between. CDR3 length equals 13 residues. Study-wide results and limits: The authors expected sequencing depth to affect clonotype sharing among donors.

The sequenced material came from PBMCs. This TCR came from a woman aged 40-49 years in good health. Some clones in this sample may be carry-over from other donors' samples. The chain has TRBV4-2 and TRBJ1-1, with unresolved D. In DNA, the CDR3 is TGTGCCAGCAGCTTACTGGTAAACCGGGAAGCTTTCTTT. Its protein product is CASSLLVNREAFF.